These T cell receptor beta chains were read from a single sample in a study of low-dose radiotherapy and immunotherapy resistance in tumors. TCRdb fed the reads into MiXCR, producing one record per CDR3 protein. The table has approximately 30,000 distinct CDR3 sequences, about 49% seen once. The input for sequencing was PBMCs, taken after low-dose radiotherapy plus immunotherapy. The receptors stem from a male donor with gallbladder cancer. Each CDR3 is given with its conserved first and last residue. A D gene is named only where the DNA matches it firmly. Not all rows give a size; the values are once, few, many and, for expanded clones, a class.

abundance	v_gene	d_gene	len	j_gene	CDR3aa	CDR3nt
few	TRBV7-3	.	14	TRBJ1-1	CASSLSTGGTEAFF	TGTGCCAGCAGCTTATCGACCGGAGGGACTGAAGCTTTCTTT
.	TRBV6-1	.	17	TRBJ2-1	CASSEVVGTRSYNEQFF	TGTGCCAGCAGTGAAGTTGTGGGGACACGTTCCTACAATGAGCAGTTCTTC
.	TRBV28	.	15	TRBJ1-1	CASSRGGGRMASAFF	TGTGCCAGCAGTCGAGGGGGTGGGCGGATGGCTTCAGCTTTCTTT
many	TRBV20-1	TRBD2	12	TRBJ2-1	CSASRGGNEQFF	TGCAGTGCTAGCCGGGGGGGTAATGAGCAGTTCTTC
.	TRBV7-2	TRBD2	14	TRBJ2-7	CASNERGDAHEQYF	TGTGCCAGCAACGAGCGGGGCGACGCGCACGAGCAGTACTTC
many	TRBV6-6	.	14	TRBJ2-5	CASTPVSAAETQYF	TGTGCCAGCACCCCCGTGAGCGCAGCGGAGACCCAGTACTTC
once	TRBV12-3/TRBV12-4	TRBD1	16	TRBJ1-2	CASSLRQGAKDYGYTF	TGTGCCAGCAGCCTCAGACAGGGGGCTAAGGACTATGGCTACACCTTC
.	TRBV5-5	TRBD2	16	TRBJ2-7	CASSPLIGGSSYEQYF	TGTGCCAGCAGCCCGCTGATCGGCGGGAGCTCCTACGAGCAGTACTTC
.	TRBV18	TRBD2	16	TRBJ2-1	CASSPLAGEWANEQFF	TGTGCCAGCTCACCCCTAGCGGGAGAGTGGGCCAATGAGCAGTTCTTC
medium-sized	TRBV23-1	TRBD1	14	TRBJ2-7	CASSPGQAPYEQYF	TGCGCCAGCAGTCCCGGACAGGCACCCTACGAGCAGTACTTC
.	TRBV7-3	TRBD2	11	TRBJ2-1	CASSRGGEQFF	TGTGCCAGCAGCCGGGGGGGTGAGCAGTTCTTC
medium-sized	TRBV18	TRBD2	15	TRBJ2-1	CASSPLAGVLNEQFF	TGTGCCAGCTCACCCCTAGCGGGAGTGCTGAATGAGCAGTTCTTC
many	TRBV4-1	.	15	TRBJ2-2	CASSQVSQNTGELFF	TGCGCCAGCAGCCAAGTGTCACAGAACACCGGGGAGCTGTTTTTT
many	TRBV28	TRBD2	15	TRBJ2-7	CASTLTSGNSYEQYF	TGTGCCAGCACTCTGACTAGCGGGAACTCCTACGAGCAGTACTTC
.	TRBV29-1	.	11	TRBJ2-5	CSVAVKETQYF	TGCAGCGTTGCAGTAAAAGAGACCCAGTACTTC
few	TRBV18	TRBD2	15	TRBJ2-5	CASSTNSGGQETQYF	TGTGCCAGCTCAACTAATAGCGGGGGTCAGGAGACCCAGTACTTC
.	TRBV28	TRBD1	16	TRBJ1-2	CASSSTRTGINYGYTF	TGTGCCAGCAGTAGCACCCGGACAGGGATTAACTATGGCTACACCTTC
.	TRBV12-3/TRBV12-4	.	14	TRBJ2-3	CCTAWGGAGDTQYF	TGCTGTACGGCCTGGGGGGGGGCAGGAGATACGCAGTATTTT
medium-sized	TRBV9	.	15	TRBJ1-1	CASSVGIGVNTEAFF	TGTGCCAGCAGCGTTGGAATAGGGGTGAACACTGAAGCTTTCTTT
.	TRBV5-1	.	14	TRBJ2-1	CASSTGPRRPEQFF	TGCGCCAGCAGCACCGGACCGAGAAGGCCTGAGCAGTTCTTC